This TCR beta chain was sequenced during a study of regulatory T cells after allogeneic stem cell transplantation (dated by TCRdb to the late 2010s). Looking at the study overall: Patients were divided into groups based on whether acute graft-versus-host disease developed within 100 days of stem cell transplantation. Fluorescence-activated cell sorting was used to isolate CD4+CD25+CD127- regulatory T cells from patient PBMCs. Conventional CD4+ T cells defined as CD4+CD25+/-CD127+ were also sorted and TCR-sequenced for comparison in the study. The study compared the TCR repertoire of regulatory T cells after allogeneic stem cell transplantation in patients who had acute graft-versus-host disease versus patients who did not.

General conclusions and limits of the study: A less diverse, more focused regulatory T-cell TCR repertoire was observed in patients without graft-versus-host disease than in patients with the disease. Conventional CD4+ T-cell repertoire diversity did not differ significantly between patients with and without graft-versus-host disease. Because the patient sample size was small, the findings needed validation in a larger cohort. Top 10 regulatory T-cell clones occupied a significantly larger repertoire share in non-GvHD patients, suggesting expansion of presumably allo-specific protective clones. No regulatory T-cell clones were found in all patients, and the number of sorted cells showed no significant correlation with the inverse Simpson index.

The data were produced on an Illumina MiSeq. Reverse transcription of RNA was performed with the SMARTer RACE cDNA Amplification kit, after which the TCR beta CDR3 region was amplified. The RNeasy Mini Kit was used to extract RNA from the sorted cells. TCR beta amplicons were sequenced using Illumina paired-end sequencing. As for the authors' bioinformatics: MiXCR, VDJtools and the tcR R package were used for TCR repertoire analysis. The inverse Simpson index was used to measure diversity, and clones were grouped as rare, small, medium or expanded based on each clone's proportion of the repertoire. Using fastp at Q25 and MiXCR, TCRdb reprocessed the public reads and kept productive beta chains. Entries that share a CDR3 protein sequence are merged under the most common genes and DNA. These V and J calls derive from TCRdb rather than the authors' analysis. Present in this sample are some 140 distinct CDR3 sequences, under 20% of which were seen just once. The top ten clones comprise approximately 46% of the sample.

The time point label, read with the paper, signifies: 30 days after allogeneic hematopoietic stem cell transplantation. At 30 days after allogeneic hematopoietic stem cell transplantation, peripheral blood mononuclear cells were collected from the patients. By share, this clonotype ranks as large (0.1 to 1%). Its antigen remains undetermined. No per-base quality is available; no much larger clone lies one base away. This sequence originates from a human patient who had an allogeneic stem cell transplant, so the T cells may come from the graft donor. Sequenced here: sorted CD4+ T cells from blood (whether regulatory or conventional is not recorded), sampled 30 days after allogeneic stem cell transplant.

The DNA sequence is given as TGTGCCAGCAGCCCGGGGGGGGGATTGGGCTCCTACGAGCAGTACTTC. Translated, it gives CASSPGGGLGSYEQYF. The receptor chain draws on TRBV7-2 and TRBJ2-7; TRBD2 aligns with 8 central bases. CDR1 and CDR2, looked up from the germline V gene, are SGHTA and FQGNSA. Germline trimming amounts to 5 bases on V and 0 bases on J, with 9 as the count of junction bases outside the gene matches. The CDR3 spans 16 residues, from the cysteine through the phenylalanine. Only CDR3 DNA is held: 48 bases, read in frame from base 1.